The 21 T cell receptor beta chains given below trace back to one sample, sequenced in a study of T-cell memory formation after mild COVID-19. TCRdb recomputed calls from the 5' RACE reads with MiXCR, one row per CDR3 protein. Of about 410,000 distinct CDR3 sequences in the sample, about 20% were seen once. The sample taken for sequencing was PBMCs or a T cell subset sorted from them (not recorded which). The receptors were gathered from a man aged 18 to 29 who had mild COVID-19 (a few samples of this study predate the infection). Cell type and time point are not known.

The rearrangement uses TRBV7-2 and TRBJ1-5; a possible D gene is TRBD1 (5 bases). Trimming stripped 1 base from V and 6 bases from J, with 13 bases between. Looked up from germline, CDR1 is SGHTA and CDR2 is FQGNSA. The CDR3 spans 15 residues. CDR3 residues: CASSLDLGVAQPQHF. The CDR3 region has the DNA TGTGCCAGCAGCTTAGATTTGGGGGTGGCTCAGCCCCAGCATTTT.

The V and J genes are TRBV12-5 and TRBJ2-1; D may correspond to TRBD1 or TRBD2 (6 bases each). The CDR3 is 14 residues long. V lost 6 bases and J 7 bases, leaving 16 bases between the germline ends. Per the germline V gene, CDR1 is LGHNT and CDR2 is FRNRAP. The CDR3 nucleotides read TGTGCTAGTGGCCCGAGGGGGGTGAGAAATGAGCAGTTCTTC. Protein product: CASGPRGVRNEQFF.

The V and J genes are TRBV7-6 and TRBJ2-3; 7 positions agree with TRBD2. V gave up 2 bases and J gave up 0 bases; unmatched junction bases: 2. CDR1 is SGHVS and CDR2 is FNYEAQ in the germline V gene. This CDR3 has 15 amino acids. The CDR3 nucleotides read TGTGCCAGCAGCTTAAGCGGGGTGAGCACAGATACGCAGTATTTT. Translation gives CASSLSGVSTDTQYF.

The chain couples TRBV20-1 to TRBJ2-3; 9 bases agree with TRBD1. CDR1 DFQATT and CDR2 SNEGSKA come from the germline V gene (reference sequence). The CDR3 consists of 15 residues. V dropped 4 bases and J dropped 2; count of bases not matched to a gene: 7. The CDR3 spells CSATDRGRNTDTQYF. The CDR3 DNA sequence: TGCAGTGCTACCGACAGGGGGAGAAACACAGATACGCAGTATTTT.

The sample holds many counts of this clonotype. V gene TRBV12-3 or TRBV12-4 combines with J gene TRBJ1-5; D gene uncertain. Trimming removed 6 bases from V and 6 bases from J, with 12 bases in between. The CDR3 runs 13 residues. This CDR3 is CASRQSVVQPQHF. CDR3 in DNA: TGTGCCAGCAGGCAATCAGTGGTTCAGCCCCAGCATTTT.

This clonotype was seen more than once but under ten times. The V call is TRBV6-6, the J call TRBJ2-7; 9 positions match TRBD2. The CDR3 extends over 15 amino acids. Germline-derived CDR1 and CDR2 are MNHNY and SVGAGI (reference sequence). V gave up 2 bases and J gave up 5 bases; unmatched junction bases: 7. CDR3 amino acids: CASSYARRLADEQYF. For the CDR3, the DNA is TGTGCCAGCAGTTACGCGCGCCGACTAGCGGACGAGCAGTACTTC.

This clonotype was recorded a few times. The chain is built from TRBV9 and TRBJ1-4, with D unresolved. V was pared by 3 bases and J by 0 bases, with 9 bases between. CDR3 length equals 15 residues. Looked up from germline, CDR1 is SGDLS and CDR2 is YYNGEE. CDR3 amino acids: CASSGGDATNEKLFF. In DNA, the CDR3 is TGTGCCAGCAGCGGGGGAGATGCAACTAATGAAAAACTGTTTTTT.

The genes are TRBV4-3 and TRBJ2-3; 7 bases map to TRBD1. This CDR3 is built from 15 residues. J lost 2 bases, V lost 10 bases, and 12 bases had no gene match. Germline values: CDR1 LGHNA, CDR2 YSLEER. The CDR3, as DNA: TGCGCCACCTCACGAAGGGGGCCCCCCACAGATACGCAGTATTTT. Its protein is CATSRRGPPTDTQYF.

In nucleotides, the CDR3 is TGTGCCAGCCGCGAACCGATTAAAGAGACCCAGTACTTC. Residues: CASREPIKETQYF. The chain combines TRBV27 with TRBJ2-5; D ambiguous. V was cut by 8 bases and J by 3 bases, with 13 bases left in between. Germline V CDR1 and CDR2: MNHEY, SMNVEV (reference sequence). The CDR3 consists of 13 residues.

The chain has TRBV28 and TRBJ2-7; D is unclear. Germline values: CDR1 MDHEN, CDR2 SYDVKM. This CDR3 comprises 14 residues. V lost 5 bases and J lost 3, with 14 bases in between. The CDR3 region has the DNA TGTGCCAGCAGTACTGACAACTCCCACTACGAGCAGTACGTC. It is translated as CASSTDNSHYEQYV.

A few counts support this clonotype. J is TRBJ2-3 and V is TRBV7-2; D gene uncertain. This CDR3 has 17 residues. V was cut by 5 bases and J by 4 bases, with 22 bases left in between. CDR1 SGHTA and CDR2 FQGNSA come from the germline V gene. The CDR3 loop is CASSVHRWSIRPDTQYF. DNA of the CDR3: TGTGCCAGCAGCGTCCATAGGTGGTCTATCAGGCCAGATACGCAGTATTTT.

The rearrangement links TRBV15 to TRBJ2-3; D unclear. Trimming took off 4 bases at V and 5 bases at J, with 13 bases between the two ends. The germline gives CDR1 LNHNV, CDR2 YYDKDF (reference sequence). The CDR3 has 14 residues. For the CDR3, the DNA is TGTGCCACCAGCACCCGGCGGCAGCTAGATACGCAGTATTTT. It translates to CATSTRRQLDTQYF.

This chain links TRBV2 with TRBJ1-1, with no clear D. V was shortened by 4 bases and J by 0 bases, with 9 bases between the two germline ends. CDR3 length: 14 residues. Germline CDR1 SNHLY, CDR2 FYNNEI. CDR3 bases: TGTGCCAGCAGTGTCGGCGGGGTGAACACTGAAGCTTTCTTT. This gives the protein CASSVGGVNTEAFF. Looking up the rest from reference TRBV2 and TRBJ1-1 gives the full variable domain: EPEVTQTPSHQVTQMGQEVILRCVPISNHLYFYWYRQILGQKVEFLVSFYNNEISEKSEIFDDQFSVERPDGSNFTLKIRSTKLEDSAMYFCASSVGGVNTEAFFGQGTRLTVV.

The gene calls are TRBV7-9 and TRBJ2-7; 10 nucleotides align to TRBD2. This CDR3 has 15 residues. V shed 2 bases, J shed 6 bases, and the junction held 7 bases outside the gene matches. Germline V CDR1 and CDR2: SEHNR, FQNEAQ (reference sequence). The CDR3 sequence is CASSLTSGVKGEQYV. The CDR3 coding sequence is TGTGCCAGCAGCTTAACTAGCGGGGTGAAGGGCGAGCAGTACGTC.

V is TRBV12-3 or TRBV12-4 and J is TRBJ2-5; D assignment may be TRBD1 or TRBD2 (5 bases each). V was clipped by 3 bases and J by 3 bases, with 17 bases between them. The CDR3 totals 16 residues. CDR3: CASSFYSWDEEETQYF. CDR3 nucleotides: TGTGCCAGCAGTTTTTACAGCTGGGACGAAGAAGAGACCCAGTACTTC.

In its sample, this clonotype was seen many times. This rearrangement joins TRBV10-3 to TRBJ1-2; 7 positions agree with TRBD1. Germline lookup yields CDR1 ENHRY and CDR2 SYGVKD. V gave up 8 bases and J gave up 2 bases; unmatched junction bases: 5. The CDR3 covers 13 residues. The CDR3: CAIRDSRNYGYTF. CDR3 coding DNA: TGTGCCATCCGGGACAGTCGGAACTATGGCTACACCTTC.

This clonotype came up a few times. This chain links TRBV6-1 with TRBJ2-5, with TRBD1 matching over 7 bases. Germline values: CDR1 MNHNS, CDR2 SASEGT. The CDR3 is 14 residues long. Losses at the gene ends were 4 bases for V and 8 bases for J; bases not matched to a gene: 10. In nucleotides, the CDR3 is TGTGCCAGCAGTGTCAGGGGGAGAGAAGGTACCCAGTACTTC. Encoded protein: CASSVRGREGTQYF.

The rearrangement joins TRBV15 to TRBJ1-3, with D possibly being TRBD1 (6 bases). The germline V gene has CDR1 LNHNV and CDR2 YYDKDF (reference sequence). The CDR3 spans 17 residues. V was pared by 0 bases and J by 0 bases, with 12 bases between. CDR3 nucleotides: TGTGCCACCAGCAGAGATGCAGGGACATTCTCTGGAAACACCATATATTTT. Encoded protein: CATSRDAGTFSGNTIYF.

This clonotype was counted only a few times. This chain joins TRBV28 and TRBJ2-2; TRBD2 matches 8 bases. Germline V gene data show CDR1 as MDHEN and CDR2 as SYDVKM. Trimming cost V 3 bases and J 4 bases; bases outside gene matches: 7. CDR3 length: 16 residues. The CDR3 region is CASSFKRGPPTGELFF. For the CDR3, the DNA is TGTGCCAGCAGTTTCAAGCGGGGGCCCCCCACCGGGGAGCTGTTTTTT.

This rearrangement joins TRBV5-1 to TRBJ1-5; no firm D call. The CDR3 runs to 15 residues. Germline V gene sequence: CDR1 SGHRS, CDR2 YFSETQ. Trimming shortened V by 0 bases and J by 1 base, and 8 bases separated the two germline ends. This chain's CDR3 is CASSLGLASNQPQHF. The CDR3 DNA follows: TGCGCCAGCAGCTTGGGACTGGCAAGCAATCAGCCCCAGCATTTT.

This clonotype was seen a handful of times. The rearrangement joins TRBV7-3 to TRBJ1-1; unclear D gene. The CDR3 sequence is 14 residues long. Per the germline V gene, CDR1 is SGHTA and CDR2 is FQGTGA. Trimming pared 5 bases from V and 6 bases from J, leaving 16 bases between. The CDR3 loop reads CASSPTSNSPEAFF. The DNA for the CDR3 is TGTGCCAGCAGCCCTACATCGAACTCCCCTGAAGCTTTCTTT.